This paragraph reports one T cell receptor beta chain. The protocol was immunoSEQ multiplex PCR, while the TCRdb copy is restricted to in-frame clones and leaves out a portion. There are some 310,000 clones in the sample; nearly 90% occur only once, and more than 0.95% lies in the top ten. These data originate in a study of cytomegalovirus exposure and HLA in healthy donors. J lost 3 bases, V lost 0 bases, and 4 bases had no gene match. In germline, CDR1 is SGHRS, CDR2 YFSETQ. There are 16 residues in the CDR3. The receptor was derived from a young man in good health and CMV-seronegative. The chain couples TRBV5-1 to TRBJ2-3, with 10 bases that match TRBD2. The sequencing sample was made of PBMCs. CDR3 sequence: CASSLEAGGLTDTQYF. For the CDR3, the DNA is TGCGCCAGCAGCTTGGAAGCGGGGGGGCTAACAGATACGCAGTATTTT.